This note documents a single TCR beta chain sequence. Its antigen is not identified. Germline loops: CDR1 MNHNS, CDR2 SASEGT. The V and J ends lost 6 bases and 2 bases respectively, with 10 bases between them. The CDR3 covers 14 residues. The data were taken from a study of cytomegalovirus exposure and HLA in healthy donors. Study conclusions and caveats: Researchers counted roughly 150 TCR beta chains as cytomegalovirus-associated.

The primer mix had 60 Vbeta and 13 Jbeta primers. Generated by immunoSEQ multiplex PCR, the TCRdb table keeps only in-frame clones and is missing some. The data contain 140,000 to 150,000 clones, 75% of them singletons. This sequence originates from a man in his thirties or forties in good health and CMV-seronegative. The sequenced material came from PBMCs. V and J are TRBV6-1 and TRBJ2-2; D is uncertain. The CDR3 bases are TGTGCCAGCAGCCCTAGTCTAAACACCGGGGAGCTGTTTTTT. It specifies CASSPSLNTGELFF.